The 22 T cell receptor beta chains in this list originate from one sample, sequenced in a study of OX40 agonist ivuxolimab in advanced cancers. Measured with immunoSEQ multiplex PCR; TCRdb has only the in-frame clones, and not every one. In the table there are over 10,000 clones, about four fifths of which are singletons. Sequences were derived from CD4+ or CD8+ T cells sorted from blood, sampled in a trial of the OX40 agonist ivuxolimab. The receptor set was obtained from an adult with an advanced solid tumor such as melanoma, head and neck, liver or kidney cancer.

This chain connects TRBV6-6 to TRBJ1-1; D unresolved. V lost 7 bases and J lost 5, with 14 bases in between. The CDR3 has 13 residues. Germline V gene data show CDR1 as MNHNY and CDR2 as SVGAGI (reference sequence). The CDR3 coding sequence is TGTGCCAGCACCCTCCGGGAGAGTACTGAAGCTTTCTTT. Protein product: CASTLRESTEAFF.

This clone was picked up one time. The V and J genes are TRBV5-6 and TRBJ1-2; 10 positions match TRBD1. Germline-derived CDR1 and CDR2 are SGHDT and YYEEEE. CDR3 length equals 13 residues. V lost 4 bases to trimming and J lost 6 bases; unmatched junction nucleotides: 3. The CDR3, as DNA: TGTGCCAGCAGCCACGGGACAGGGGATGGCTACACCTTC. This encodes CASSHGTGDGYTF.

The DNA of the CDR3 is TGTGCCAGCAGTAAACAGGGTGTCACTGAAGCTTTCTTT. It specifies CASSKQGVTEAFF. The chain uses TRBV6-8 and TRBJ1-1; maybe TRBD1 (6 bases). Germline CDR1 MNHGY, CDR2 SAAAGT. The CDR3 has 13 residues. V was pared by 5 bases and J by 4 bases, with 11 bases between.

The CDR3 DNA follows: TGTGCCAGCAGCTTGTGGCTAGGGACTAGATATGAGCAGTTCTTC. As protein: CASSLWLGTRYEQFF. The V and J genes are TRBV5-6 and TRBJ2-1, with 8 bases fitting TRBD2. The germline gives CDR1 SGHDT, CDR2 YYEEEE. The CDR3 spans 15 residues. V lost 1 base, J lost 8 bases, and 8 bases stayed unmatched.

CDR3: CASSATPDYEQYF. DNA for the CDR3: TGTGCCAGTAGTGCGACACCTGACTACGAGCAGTACTTC. The chain carries TRBV19 and TRBJ2-7, with D unclear. Germline assignment: CDR1 LNHDA and CDR2 SQIVND (reference sequence). The CDR3 consists of 13 residues. Trimming shortened V by 5 bases and J by 3 bases, and 11 bases separated the two germline ends.

This rearrangement joins TRBV10-3 to TRBJ1-6; D possibly corresponds to TRBD1 (5 bases). The CDR3 spans 16 residues. V was pared by 2 bases and J by 9 bases, with 17 bases between. CDR1 and CDR2 from the germline V gene are ENHRY and SYGVKD. DNA of the CDR3: TGTGCCATCAGTGAGGGGGCGGGCCCGGATGGTTCACCCCTCCACTTT. Translated: CAISEGAGPDGSPLHF.

This clone was detected only once. The chain couples TRBV2 to TRBJ2-2, with 7 bases identical to TRBD2. Germline V lookup: CDR1 SNHLY, CDR2 FYNNEI. The CDR3 totals 14 residues. Trimming took 4 bases from V and 2 from J; bases not matched to a gene: 1. CDR3 DNA: TGTGCCAGCAGTGGCGGGAGAAACACCGGGGAGCTGTTTTTT. Its protein product is CASSGGRNTGELFF.

This chain uses TRBV2 with TRBJ2-7; D may be TRBD2 (6 bases). This CDR3 has 13 residues. V shed 6 bases and J shed 5 bases, with 14 bases lying between them. The V gene's germline CDR1 is SNHLY and CDR2 FYNNEI. Here the CDR3 reads CASRDYQVDEQYF. The DNA of the CDR3 is TGTGCCAGCAGGGACTACCAGGTAGACGAGCAGTACTTC.

V usage is TRBV13 and J usage is TRBJ2-6; D not certain. Germline CDR1 is PRHDT and CDR2 is FYEKMQ (reference sequence). The CDR3 contains 16 residues. The V and J ends lost 1 base and 0 bases respectively, with 7 bases between them. The CDR3, as DNA: TGTGCCAGCAGCTTAGCGGCAAACTCTGGGGCCAACGTCCTGACTTTC. Translating gives CASSLAANSGANVLTF.

The chain has TRBV7-7 and TRBJ2-1; D is possibly TRBD2 (6 bases). With 3 bases removed from V and 0 bases from J, the gap between germline ends came to 6 bases. The CDR3 is 14 residues long. Looked up from germline, CDR1 is SSHAT and CDR2 is FNYEAQ (reference sequence). The CDR3 DNA is TGTGCCAGCAGCTTGGGGGGCTCCTACAATGAGCAGTTCTTC. This sequence encodes CASSLGGSYNEQFF.

This chain connects TRBV7-9 to TRBJ2-7; D gene unclear. V was cut by 5 bases and J by 4 bases, with 18 bases left in between. The CDR3 runs to 15 residues. From germline, CDR1 is SEHNR and CDR2 FQNEAQ (reference sequence). CDR3 protein: CASSLGPSGSYEQYF. The CDR3 DNA reads as TGTGCCAGCAGCCTCGGCCCCTCCGGGTCGTACGAGCAGTACTTC.

This clone rates as medium-sized. V gene TRBV4-1 combines with J gene TRBJ2-3; D is possibly TRBD2 (5 bases). This CDR3 region has 16 residues. The germline gives CDR1 MGHRA, CDR2 YSYEKL. Trimming shortened V by 0 bases and J by 0 bases, and 10 bases separated the two germline ends. CDR3 protein: CASSQDTSGSTDTQYF. In DNA, the CDR3 is TGCGCCAGCAGCCAAGATACCAGCGGAAGCACAGATACGCAGTATTTT.

This chain connects TRBV5-6 to TRBJ2-2, with 9 bases lining up with TRBD2. Unmatched junction bases numbered 7, after V lost 1 base and J lost 3 bases. The CDR3 has 17 residues. Germline lookup yields CDR1 SGHDT and CDR2 YYEEEE. In DNA form, the CDR3 reads TGTGCCAGCAGCTTGAGCTGGCGGGAGGGCTACACCGGGGAGCTGTTTTTT. Translated, it gives CASSLSWREGYTGELFF.

This chain uses TRBV27 with TRBJ2-3; 11 nucleotides align to TRBD2. The junction had 6 bases not matched to a gene; V was cut back by 7 bases and J by 3 bases. Germline assignment: CDR1 MNHEY and CDR2 SMNVEV (reference sequence). CDR3 length: 15 residues. The CDR3 region has the DNA TGTGCCAGCAATGTAGCGGGGGGGCCAACAGATACGCAGTATTTT. Protein sequence: CASNVAGGPTDTQYF.

V usage is TRBV6-1 and J usage is TRBJ2-7, with D possibly TRBD2 on 5 matching bases. The ends were cut back, 1 base at V and 2 bases at J, with 18 bases in the middle. The CDR3 length is 17 residues. Per germline, CDR1 MNHNS and CDR2 SASEGT. The CDR3 reads CASSEVGLYGETYEQYF. The CDR3 DNA follows: TGTGCCAGCAGTGAAGTCGGTCTTTACGGGGAAACCTACGAGCAGTACTTC.

V is TRBV10-3 and J is TRBJ1-5; no clear D gene. Germline V gives CDR1 ENHRY, CDR2 SYGVKD. CDR3 length: 14 amino acids. Trimming pared 6 bases from V and 0 bases from J, leaving 9 bases between. The CDR3 DNA follows: TGTGCCATCAGCCCGACAACTAGCAATCAGCCCCAGCATTTT. It yields the protein CAISPTTSNQPQHF.

This chain connects TRBV5-4 to TRBJ1-2; D gene uncertain. CDR3 length: 12 residues. Germline V gives CDR1 SGHNT, CDR2 YYREEE (reference sequence). Between the trimmed V and J ends, which lost 2 bases and 2 bases, there was a span of 4 bases. CDR3 residues: CASSLENYGYTF. The CDR3 bases are TGTGCCAGCAGCTTAGAGAACTATGGCTACACCTTC.

This chain joins TRBV5-6 and TRBJ2-7; D not resolved. Germline values: CDR1 SGHDT, CDR2 YYEEEE. The CDR3 is made up of 14 amino acids. Trimming removed 0 bases from V and 2 bases from J, with 9 bases in between. This CDR3 is CASSLAPGPYEQYF. In nucleotides, the CDR3 is TGTGCCAGCAGCTTGGCGCCAGGACCCTACGAGCAGTACTTC.

The rearrangement links TRBV5-1 to TRBJ2-7; 8 bases fit TRBD1. From germline, CDR1 is SGHRS and CDR2 YFSETQ. Trimming at V came to 0 bases and at J to 2 bases, leaving 1 base not matched to a gene. The CDR3 runs 14 residues. CDR3 DNA: TGCGCCAGCAGCTTGGTGGACAGGGCCTACGAGCAGTACTTC. Translation: CASSLVDRAYEQYF.

As DNA, the CDR3 is TGTGCCAGCAGCCCCCGAGAGTTAGCAGATACGCAGTATTTT. Its protein is CASSPRELADTQYF. The V gene is TRBV9, the J gene TRBJ2-3, with unresolved D. Germline CDR1 and CDR2: SGDLS and YYNGEE. V gave up 4 bases and J gave up 4 bases, with 13 bases separating them. The CDR3 length is 14 residues.

Notes on this clone: A junction boundary mismatches the germline segment, possibly from a read error. The chain links TRBV4-2 to TRBJ1-2, with D hard to call. Looked up from germline, CDR1 is LGHNA and CDR2 is YNFKEQ. The length of the CDR3 is 11 residues. The CDR3 reads CASSRSVVYIF. CDR3 DNA sequence: TGTGCCAGCAGCCGGTCGGTAGTCTACATCTTC.

The genes are TRBV13 and TRBJ2-7; possibly TRBD2 for D (5 bases). From germline, CDR1 is PRHDT and CDR2 FYEKMQ (reference sequence). The V end lost 3 bases, the J end lost 3 bases, and 12 bases lay between the germline ends. The CDR3 consists of 14 residues. The CDR3 coding sequence is TGTGCCAGCAGCTTCAGAAATGGGAGCTACGAGCAGTACTTC. Its translation: CASSFRNGSYEQYF.